These 29 T cell receptor beta chains came from one sample sequenced in a study of T cells in Graves' hyperthyroidism and ophthalmopathy. Amplified TCR beta CDR3 regions came from RNA transcripts. The HTBI primer set served for first-round RT-PCR of the TCR CDR3. One entry per CDR3 protein, called by TCRdb with MiXCR from the multiplex PCR reads. This sample has 480,000 or so distinct CDR3 sequences, with around 50% found just once. Material: peripheral blood or thyroid tissue (not recorded which). The receptors were sampled from an adult woman with Graves' disease, either hyperthyroidism or ophthalmopathy (not recorded which).

This clonotype came up a few times. The chain links TRBV11-2 to TRBJ1-3; no reliable D call. The CDR3 loop spans 15 amino acids. CDR1 SGHAT and CDR2 FQNNGV come from the germline V gene. Trimming took off 1 base at V and 3 bases at J, with 10 bases between the two ends. CDR3 coding DNA: TGTGCCAGCAGCTTAGCCTGGAACCTTGGAAACACCATATATTTT. It yields the protein CASSLAWNLGNTIYF.

Note on this clonotype: One junction end does not reproduce the germline sequence, and a read error may be involved. The chain couples TRBV9 to TRBJ2-3; D not certain. The CDR3 consists of 13 residues. Germline CDR1 is SGDLS and CDR2 is YYNGEE. The CDR3 protein is CASSVDRTDAQYF. DNA of the CDR3: TGTGCCAGCAGCGTGGACCGCACAGATGCGCAGTATTTT.

The chain links TRBV29-1 to TRBJ2-2; 12 nucleotides line up with TRBD2. J gave up 6 bases and V 6 bases, and 5 bases lay outside the gene matches. This CDR3 is 14 amino acids long. The V gene's germline CDR1 is SQVTM and CDR2 ANQGSEA. The CDR3 loop is CSVVTSGSAGELFF. The CDR3 DNA reads TGCAGCGTAGTGACTAGCGGGAGTGCCGGGGAGCTGTTTTTT.

In this sample, this clonotype turned up a few times. This chain links TRBV2 with TRBJ1-2; unclear D gene. Germline values: CDR1 SNHLY, CDR2 FYNNEI. V gave up 7 bases and J gave up 13 bases, with 19 bases separating them. The CDR3 is 12 residues long. Written as DNA, the CDR3 is TGTGCCAGCAAATTCCCCAAAGGAAGGTGCACCTTC. Translating gives CASKFPKGRCTF.

This rearrangement joins TRBV5-1 to TRBJ1-1, with D hard to call. Germline CDR1 SGHRS, CDR2 YFSETQ. With 1 base removed from V and 7 bases from J, the gap between germline ends came to 14 bases. The CDR3 length is 14 residues. CDR3 coding DNA: TGCGCCAGCAGCTTGCGCGGGGATTTGAGTGAAGCTTTCTTT. Its protein is CASSLRGDLSEAFF.

This clonotype was seen ten or more times. V usage is TRBV29-1 and J usage is TRBJ2-7; 8 bases match TRBD2. CDR1 is SQVTM and CDR2 is ANQGSEA in the germline V gene. This CDR3 contains 13 residues. Losses at the gene ends were 4 bases for V and 2 bases for J; bases not matched to a gene: 4. CDR3 nucleotide sequence: TGCAGCGTTGGGGTAGCGGGGCCCTACGAGCAGTACTTC. Translated: CSVGVAGPYEQYF.

This chain connects TRBV20-1 to TRBJ2-7, with D unclear. V gave up 5 bases and J gave up 6 bases, with 11 bases separating them. CDR3 size: 11 residues. Germline V gene data show CDR1 as DFQATT and CDR2 as SNEGSKA (reference sequence). DNA for the CDR3: TGCAGTGCTCAGGTTCGGGCCGAGCAGTACTTC. Its protein is CSAQVRAEQYF.

The V call is TRBV7-6, the J call TRBJ1-1; a weak D match, TRBD1 (5 bases). Between the trimmed V and J ends, which lost 1 base and 6 bases, there was a span of 6 bases. This CDR3 is 12 amino acids long. CDR1 SGHVS and CDR2 FNYEAQ come from the germline V gene. The CDR3 DNA is TGTGCCAGCAGCTTAGAGGGGTCTGAAGCTTTCTTT. It specifies CASSLEGSEAFF. Filled out from reference TRBV7-6 and TRBJ1-1, the complete variable domain reads GAGVSQSPRYKVTKRGQDVALRCDPISGHVSLYWYRQALGQGPEFLTYFNYEAQQDKSGLPNDRFSAERPEGSISTLTIQRTEQRDSAMYRCASSLEGSEAFFGQGTRLTVV.

This clonotype was seen a handful of times. The rearrangement joins TRBV6-2 or TRBV6-3 to TRBJ2-5, with 10 bases lining up with TRBD1. This CDR3 comprises 15 residues. The germline V gene has CDR1 MNHEY and CDR2 SVGEGT. Trimming cost V 4 bases and J 5 bases; bases outside gene matches: 7. The CDR3 protein is CASSWGQGRWETQYF. The CDR3 DNA is TGTGCCAGCAGTTGGGGACAGGGGCGCTGGGAGACCCAGTACTTC.

This clonotype was recorded many times. The chain is built from TRBV5-8 and TRBJ1-5; D is ambiguous. CDR1 is SGHTS, CDR2 YDEGEE, per germline. With 2 bases removed from V and 0 bases from J, the gap between germline ends came to 6 bases. CDR3 length equals 14 residues. The CDR3: CASSFRGSNQPQHF. DNA of the CDR3: TGTGCCAGCAGCTTTCGGGGTAGCAATCAGCCCCAGCATTTT.

The V gene is TRBV10-3, the J gene TRBJ2-5; D possibly corresponds to TRBD1 (6 bases). Germline loops: CDR1 ENHRY, CDR2 SYGVKD. This CDR3 spans 14 amino acids. Trimming took off 10 bases at V and 6 bases at J, with 21 bases between the two ends. CDR3 sequence reads: CATRAGTQGQTQYF. CDR3 in DNA: TGTGCCACCCGTGCCGGGACCCAGGGGCAGACCCAGTACTTC.

This clonotype was found many times. Compared with germline, one end of the junction differs, possibly owing to a read error. The genes are TRBV15 and TRBJ2-2, with TRBD2 as a possible D gene (7 bases). This CDR3 is built from 16 residues. Germline V gene lookup returns CDR1 LNHNV and CDR2 YYDKDF (reference sequence). CDR3 region: CTTSRDLEGGTGELFF. In DNA, the CDR3 is TGTACCACCAGCAGAGATCTAGAGGGGGGGACCGGGGAGCTGTTTTTT.

V usage is TRBV20-1 and J usage is TRBJ1-3; 9 bases agree with TRBD1. The CDR3 is made up of 15 amino acids. V trimming: 2 bases; J trimming: 0 bases; junction bases outside the gene matches: 2. Germline values: CDR1 DFQATT, CDR2 SNEGSKA (reference sequence). This CDR3 is CSARTGGYSGNTIYF. The CDR3 nucleotides are TGCAGTGCTAGAACAGGGGGCTACTCTGGAAACACCATATATTTT.

About this clonotype itself: Mismatch with germline at one junction end may stem from a read error. This rearrangement joins TRBV25-1 to TRBJ2-3; 10 nucleotides align to TRBD2. The germline CDR1 and CDR2 sequences are MGHDK and SYGVNS. The CDR3 runs 17 residues. In nucleotides, the CDR3 is TGCGCCAGCAGCCAAGATGGAGCAGCGGGAGGGAGATATACGCAGTATTTT. Residues: CASSQDGAAGGRYTQYF.

This clonotype has more than one count but fewer than ten. The chain couples TRBV10-3 to TRBJ1-2; 7 bases are shared with TRBD1. The junction had 4 bases not matched to a gene; V was cut back by 7 bases and J by 2 bases. This CDR3 has 13 amino acids. Germline V gene lookup returns CDR1 ENHRY and CDR2 SYGVKD. CDR3 DNA sequence: TGTGCCATCAACCCGGACAGGAACTATGGCTACACCTTC. Amino acids: CAINPDRNYGYTF.

This clonotype was observed many times. The chain employs TRBV5-1 and TRBJ1-1; weak D call: TRBD1 (6 bases). V lost 1 base, J lost 4 bases, and 17 bases lay in between. The length of the CDR3 is 16 residues. Per the germline V gene, CDR1 is SGHRS and CDR2 is YFSETQ. The CDR3 region is CASSLRDWGPGTEAFF. Written as DNA, the CDR3 is TGCGCCAGCAGCTTGCGGGATTGGGGGCCGGGCACTGAAGCTTTCTTT.

The chain recombines TRBV6-2 or TRBV6-3 with TRBJ2-5, with TRBD2 identical over 7 bases. The CDR3 is made up of 17 amino acids. Germline loops: CDR1 MNHEY, CDR2 SVGEGT. J was trimmed by 5 bases and V by 4 bases; bases with no gene match: 16. CDR3 nucleotide sequence: TGTGCCAGCAGTTTCCGGGCGGGAGAGACGCTCGGGGAGACCCAGTACTTC. Its translation is CASSFRAGETLGETQYF.

The chain recombines TRBV7-9 with TRBJ2-5; 8 nucleotides match TRBD2. CDR3 length: 15 residues. V was pared by 1 base and J by 5 bases, with 6 bases of the junction left unmatched. CDR1 is SEHNR, CDR2 FQNEAQ, per germline (reference sequence). The CDR3 here is CASSLVGTRFETQYF. The CDR3 nucleotides are TGTGCCAGCAGCTTAGTGGGGACTAGGTTCGAGACCCAGTACTTC.

In its sample, this clonotype was seen a few times. One end of the junction varies from germline; a read error may be responsible. The rearrangement uses TRBV7-7 and TRBJ1-4; 9 bases map to TRBD1. This CDR3 is 14 amino acids long. Germline CDR1 reads SSHAT; CDR2 reads FNYEAQ (reference sequence). CDR3 loop: CASSPQGASEKLFF. CDR3 bases: TGTGCTAGCAGCCCACAGGGGGCGAGTGAAAAACTGTTTTTT.

This clonotype was seen only a few times. The chain carries TRBV7-9 and TRBJ2-7; D remains ambiguous. Germline CDR1 SEHNR, CDR2 FQNEAQ (reference sequence). The CDR3 extends over 16 amino acids. The V and J ends lost 3 bases and 0 bases respectively, with 15 bases between them. The CDR3 region has the DNA TGTGCCAGCAGCTTTCAAGCCAAGCGAGGCTCCTACGAGCAGTACTTC. The encoded protein is CASSFQAKRGSYEQYF.

This clonotype was seen only a few times. The gene calls are TRBV2 and TRBJ1-5; no clear D gene. This CDR3 comprises 13 residues. Trimming cost V 3 bases and J 11 bases, with 14 bases left between them. CDR1 is SNHLY and CDR2 is FYNNEI in the germline V gene. The CDR3 DNA sequence: TGTGCCAGCAGTGACCAGGAACTAGGGTCCCAGCATTTT. Encoded protein: CASSDQELGSQHF.

The chain carries TRBV19 and TRBJ1-3, with 7 bases identical to TRBD1. CDR3 length: 14 amino acids. The germline V gene encodes CDR1 LNHDA and CDR2 SQIVND (reference sequence). J lost 0 bases, V lost 8 bases, and 4 bases had no gene match. The CDR3 reads CASAGGNSGNTIYF. Written as DNA, the CDR3 is TGTGCCAGTGCAGGGGGGAACTCTGGAAACACCATATATTTT.

This rearrangement joins TRBV6-9 to TRBJ1-5; D remains unclear. Trimming left V 7 bases short and J 8 bases short, with 12 bases between. The CDR3 extends over 12 amino acids. Germline CDR1 MNHGY, CDR2 SVAAGI. The CDR3 here is CASTNSGEPQHF. CDR3 DNA: TGTGCCAGCACCAACTCGGGCGAGCCCCAGCATTTT.

The chain is built from TRBV9 and TRBJ1-6, with D possibly TRBD1 on 5 matching bases. The CDR3 totals 14 residues. In germline, CDR1 is SGDLS, CDR2 YYNGEE. Trimming took off 3 bases at V and 8 bases at J, with 12 bases between the two ends. The CDR3 DNA is TGTGCCAGCAGCGCCAAGGGACGTGATTCACCCCTCCACTTT. Translation gives CASSAKGRDSPLHF.

The table lists this clonotype with a few counts. The chain joins TRBV15 to TRBJ2-7; 12 bases fit TRBD2. This CDR3 has 15 amino acids. The ends lost 8 bases at V and 2 bases at J; junction bases unmatched: 7. CDR1 LNHNV and CDR2 YYDKDF come from the germline V gene (reference sequence). The CDR3 loop reads CATAILAGGTYEQYF. In DNA, the CDR3 is TGTGCCACCGCGATACTAGCGGGAGGAACCTACGAGCAGTACTTC.

This clonotype was seen ten or more times. CDR3 DNA sequence: TGTGCCAGCAGCCGGGGGTCCGGGACAGGGACCTACGAGCAGTACTTC. The encoded protein is CASSRGSGTGTYEQYF. The chain couples TRBV14 to TRBJ2-7; 9 bases align to TRBD1. The germline V gene has CDR1 SGHDN and CDR2 FVKESK. The CDR3 extends over 16 amino acids. After removal of 4 bases from V and 2 bases from J, the junction contained 9 bases not matched to a gene.

The chain combines TRBV5-1 with TRBJ2-7, with TRBD1 identical over 9 bases. With V trimmed by 0 bases and J by 5 bases, 3 bases remained unmatched. The CDR3 length is 14 residues. Germline loops: CDR1 SGHRS, CDR2 YFSETQ. This chain's CDR3 is CASSLGGTGNEQYF. For the CDR3, the DNA is TGCGCCAGCAGCTTGGGAGGGACAGGGAACGAGCAGTACTTC.

In its sample, this clonotype was seen many times. The chain has TRBV7-6 and TRBJ1-1; D remains ambiguous. This CDR3 contains 13 residues. V was trimmed by 5 bases and J by 3 bases, leaving 10 bases between them. Looked up from germline, CDR1 is SGHVS and CDR2 is FNYEAQ. The CDR3 protein is CASSRLRDTEAFF. The CDR3, as DNA: TGTGCCAGCAGCCGACTCCGGGACACTGAAGCTTTCTTT.

This clonotype has a count of ten or more. The V and J genes are TRBV20-1 and TRBJ2-7; 12 bases are a match to TRBD2. This CDR3 is built from 15 residues. The V segment lost 3 bases and the J segment 2 bases; nucleotides outside the gene matches: 5. CDR1 is DFQATT and CDR2 is SNEGSKA in the germline V gene (reference sequence). CDR3 nucleotide sequence: TGCAGTGCTAGCCGCACTAGCGGGAGGCCCTACGAGCAGTACTTC. As protein: CSASRTSGRPYEQYF.